The 10 T cell receptor beta chains in this list originate from one sample, sequenced in a study of blood T cell repertoires in COVID-19. Libraries were prepared by immunoSEQ multiplex PCR; TCRdb keeps only in-frame clonotypes and omits some of them. This sample carries around 220,000 clones, over 75% of them seen once, and the ten largest clones take 2% to 2.5%. Material: peripheral blood. These receptors all stem from a middle-aged woman who had recovered from COVID-19.

A remark on this clone: A much more abundant neighbour one base away suggests this may be a read error. The chain employs TRBV7-2 and TRBJ1-5; TRBD1 aligns across 8 bases. Looked up from germline, CDR1 is SGHTA and CDR2 is FQGNSA. This CDR3 has 14 amino acids. The trim removed 1 base at V and 5 bases at J, leaving 1 base unmatched. The CDR3 DNA is TGTGCCAGCAGCTTAGAGACAGGGGATCAGCCCCAGCATTTT. This encodes CASSLETGDQPQHF.

The CDR3: CASSGSSGNTIYF. Written as DNA, the CDR3 is TGTGCCAGCTCTGGCAGCTCTGGAAACACCATATATTTT. The chain uses TRBV11-3 and TRBJ1-3, with unresolved D. The V end lost 8 bases, the J end lost 0 bases, and 8 bases lay between the germline ends. CDR1 SGHNT and CDR2 YENEEA come from the germline V gene. The CDR3 is made up of 13 amino acids.

This clone was observed a few times. The V call is TRBV9, the J call TRBJ1-3; D gene unclear. Germline loops: CDR1 SGDLS, CDR2 YYNGEE. This CDR3 region has 15 residues. Trimming took off 0 bases at V and 0 bases at J, with 7 bases between the two ends. Here the CDR3 DNA reads TGTGCCAGCAGCGTAGGGCAGGTCTCTGGAAACACCATATATTTT. Amino acids: CASSVGQVSGNTIYF.

A word on this clone: This may stem from a read error, because a much larger clone lies one nucleotide away. Other DNA sequences within the sample encode an identical CDR3. The rearrangement joins TRBV6-1 to TRBJ1-5; D gene unclear. Looked up from germline, CDR1 is MNHNS and CDR2 is SASEGT. The CDR3 length is 13 residues. Trimming pared 2 bases from V and 5 bases from J, leaving 7 bases between. As DNA, the CDR3 is TGTGCCAGCAGTGAATCGGGGTATCAGCCCCAGCATTTT. Protein product: CASSESGYQPQHF.

V and J are TRBV11-3 and TRBJ1-4, with TRBD1 matching over 9 bases. Germline V gene lookup returns CDR1 SGHNT and CDR2 YENEEA. This CDR3 has 17 amino acids. V shed 2 bases and J 7 bases; nucleotides not matched to a gene: 11. CDR3 residues: CASSLWGQGPKSEKLFF. CDR3 DNA sequence: TGTGCCAGCAGCTTATGGGGACAGGGACCGAAGAGTGAAAAACTGTTTTTT.

V and J are TRBV5-6 and TRBJ1-2, with D perhaps TRBD1 (5 bases). In germline, CDR1 is SGHDT, CDR2 YYEEEE. The CDR3 has 14 residues. Trimming left V 2 bases short and J 8 bases short, with 16 bases between. The CDR3 sequence is CASSFQGRRGGYTF. CDR3 coding DNA: TGTGCCAGCAGCTTCCAGGGAAGAAGGGGAGGCTACACCTTC.

The chain has TRBV7-2 and TRBJ1-2, with 7 bases lining up with TRBD1. The V gene end was trimmed by 4 bases and the J gene end by 4 bases; junction bases not matched to a gene: 6. The CDR3 contains 14 residues. Germline CDR1 reads SGHTA; CDR2 reads FQGNSA. The CDR3: CASSSGTDPYGYTF. CDR3 in DNA: TGTGCCAGCAGCTCCGGGACAGACCCCTATGGCTACACCTTC.

The gene calls are TRBV6-5 and TRBJ2-7, with TRBD1 matching over 8 bases. CDR1 and CDR2 from the germline V gene are MNHEY and SVGAGI. Losses at the gene ends were 0 bases for V and 3 bases for J; bases not matched to a gene: 7. The CDR3 loop spans 16 amino acids. CDR3 loop: CASSYSSGTGNYEQYF. Here the CDR3 DNA reads TGTGCCAGCAGTTACTCATCTGGGACAGGAAACTACGAGCAGTACTTC.

The J gene is TRBJ1-5, the V gene TRBV7-2; TRBD1 is a possible D gene (5 bases). This CDR3 is 14 amino acids long. Germline CDR1 is SGHTA and CDR2 is FQGNSA. Between the trimmed V and J ends, which lost 5 bases and 6 bases, there was a span of 14 bases. The CDR3, as DNA: TGTGCCAGCAGCGACTCAGGGTTTACTCAGCCCCAGCATTTT. This gives the protein CASSDSGFTQPQHF.

The gene calls are TRBV19 and TRBJ2-1; 8 bases are shared with TRBD2. Trimming took 7 bases from V and 4 from J; bases not matched to a gene: 9. Per germline, CDR1 LNHDA and CDR2 SQIVND (reference sequence). The CDR3 spans 15 residues. CDR3 nucleotide sequence: TGTGCCAGTACCCTGAGCGGGAGAGGGTACAATGAGCAGTTCTTC. It encodes CASTLSGRGYNEQFF.